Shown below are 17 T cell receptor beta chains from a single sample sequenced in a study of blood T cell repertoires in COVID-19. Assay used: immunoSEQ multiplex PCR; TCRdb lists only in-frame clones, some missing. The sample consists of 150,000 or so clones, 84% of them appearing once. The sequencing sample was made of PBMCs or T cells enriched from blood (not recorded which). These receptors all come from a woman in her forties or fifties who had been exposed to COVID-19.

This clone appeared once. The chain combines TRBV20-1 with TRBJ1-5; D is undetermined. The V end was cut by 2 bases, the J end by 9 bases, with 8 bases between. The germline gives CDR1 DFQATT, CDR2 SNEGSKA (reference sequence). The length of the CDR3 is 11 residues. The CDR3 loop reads CSARTAGPQHF. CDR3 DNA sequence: TGCAGTGCTAGAACCGCGGGGCCCCAGCATTTT.

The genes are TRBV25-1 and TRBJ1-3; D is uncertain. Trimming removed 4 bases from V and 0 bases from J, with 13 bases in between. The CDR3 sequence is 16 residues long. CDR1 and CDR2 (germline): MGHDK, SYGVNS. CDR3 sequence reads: CASSGRRPDSGNTIYF. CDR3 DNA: TGTGCCAGCAGTGGCCGGAGACCGGACTCTGGAAACACCATATATTTT.

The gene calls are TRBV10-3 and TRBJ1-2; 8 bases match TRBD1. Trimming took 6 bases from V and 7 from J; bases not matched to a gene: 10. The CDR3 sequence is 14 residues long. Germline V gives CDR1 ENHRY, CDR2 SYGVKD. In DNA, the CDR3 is TGTGCCATCAGGCCGGGACAGGCCGTTGGTGGCTACACCTTC. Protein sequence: CAIRPGQAVGGYTF.

In nucleotides, the CDR3 is TGCGCCAGCAGCTTGGGCCCCCGGGGGATAGTATACGAGCAGTACTTC. This codes for CASSLGPRGIVYEQYF. V gene TRBV5-1 combines with J gene TRBJ2-7, with a tentative D call TRBD2 (6 bases). Trimming removed 0 bases from V and 4 bases from J, with 17 bases in between. There are 16 residues in the CDR3. Germline assignment: CDR1 SGHRS and CDR2 YFSETQ. Complete variable domain (other parts from reference TRBV5-1 and TRBJ2-7): KAGVTQTPRYLIKTRGQQVTLSCSPISGHRSVSWYQQTPGQGLQFLFEYFSETQRNKGNFPGRFSGRQFSNSRSEMNVSTLELGDSALYLCASSLGPRGIVYEQYFGPGTRLTVT.

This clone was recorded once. The CDR3 sequence: CASSLDRAYEQYF. The DNA of the CDR3 is TGTGCCAGCAGCTTGGACAGGGCCTACGAGCAGTACTTC. The chain has TRBV5-4 and TRBJ2-7; D is possibly TRBD1 (6 bases). The CDR3 sequence is 13 residues long. The germline CDR1 and CDR2 sequences are SGHNT and YYREEE (reference sequence). V lost 0 bases to trimming and J lost 2 bases, with 6 bases between them.

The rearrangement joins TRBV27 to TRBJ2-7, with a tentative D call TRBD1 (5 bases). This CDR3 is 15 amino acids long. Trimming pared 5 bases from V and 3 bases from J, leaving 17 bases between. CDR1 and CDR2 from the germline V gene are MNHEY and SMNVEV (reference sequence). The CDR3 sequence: CASSVGKGPFYEQYF. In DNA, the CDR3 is TGTGCCAGCAGTGTAGGAAAGGGGCCTTTCTACGAGCAGTACTTC.

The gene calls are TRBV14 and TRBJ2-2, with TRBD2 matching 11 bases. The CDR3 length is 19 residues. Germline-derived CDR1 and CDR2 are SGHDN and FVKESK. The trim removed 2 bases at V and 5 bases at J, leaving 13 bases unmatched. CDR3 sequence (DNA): TGTGCCAGCAGCCAATACCCGGGACTAGCGGATTCCTATACCGGGGAGCTGTTTTTT. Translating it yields CASSQYPGLADSYTGELFF.

CDR3 bases: TGTGCCAGCAGCCCCCCAAGCGGGTCTATATACAATGAGCAGTTCTTC. Amino acid sequence: CASSPPSGSIYNEQFF. The chain employs TRBV5-4 and TRBJ2-1, with a possible D match to TRBD2 (6 bases). Trimming removed 4 bases from V and 4 bases from J, with 18 bases in between. This CDR3 spans 16 amino acids. Germline V gene data show CDR1 as SGHNT and CDR2 as YYREEE (reference sequence).

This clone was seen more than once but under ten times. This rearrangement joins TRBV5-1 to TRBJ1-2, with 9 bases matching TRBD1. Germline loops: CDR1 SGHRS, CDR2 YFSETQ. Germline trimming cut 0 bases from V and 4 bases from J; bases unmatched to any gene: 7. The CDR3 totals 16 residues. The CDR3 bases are TGCGCCAGCAGCTTGGGTGTGACAGGGGGTTCCTATGGCTACACCTTC. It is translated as CASSLGVTGGSYGYTF.

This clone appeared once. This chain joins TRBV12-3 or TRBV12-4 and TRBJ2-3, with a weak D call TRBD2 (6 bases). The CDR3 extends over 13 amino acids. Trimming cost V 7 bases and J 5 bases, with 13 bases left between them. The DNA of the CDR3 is TGTGCCAGCACCCTCCGGGGAGGAGATACGCAGTATTTT. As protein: CASTLRGGDTQYF.

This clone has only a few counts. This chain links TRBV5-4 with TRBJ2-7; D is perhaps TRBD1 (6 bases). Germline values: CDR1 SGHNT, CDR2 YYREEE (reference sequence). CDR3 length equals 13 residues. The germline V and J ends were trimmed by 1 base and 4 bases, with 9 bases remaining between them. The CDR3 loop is CASSLTGLYEQYF. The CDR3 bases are TGTGCCAGCAGCTTGACAGGGTTATACGAGCAGTACTTC.

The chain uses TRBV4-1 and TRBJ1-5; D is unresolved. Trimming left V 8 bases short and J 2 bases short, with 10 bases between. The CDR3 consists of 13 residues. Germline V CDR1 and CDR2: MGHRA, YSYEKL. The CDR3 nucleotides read TGCGCCAGCTCAAAGCTCGGCAATCAGCCCCAGCATTTT. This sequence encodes CASSKLGNQPQHF.

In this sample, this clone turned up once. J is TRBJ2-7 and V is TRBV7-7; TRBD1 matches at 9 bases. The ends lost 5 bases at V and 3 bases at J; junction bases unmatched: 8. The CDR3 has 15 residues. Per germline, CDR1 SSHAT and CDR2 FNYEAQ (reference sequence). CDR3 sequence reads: CASSPRQGGFYEQYF. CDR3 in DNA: TGTGCCAGCAGCCCTCGACAGGGGGGGTTCTACGAGCAGTACTTC. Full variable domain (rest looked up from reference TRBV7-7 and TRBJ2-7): GAGVSQSPRYKVTKRGQDVTLRCDPISSHATLYWYQQALGQGPEFLTYFNYEAQPDKSGLPSDRFSAERPEGSISTLTIQRTEQRDSAMYRCASSPRQGGFYEQYFGPGTRLTVT.

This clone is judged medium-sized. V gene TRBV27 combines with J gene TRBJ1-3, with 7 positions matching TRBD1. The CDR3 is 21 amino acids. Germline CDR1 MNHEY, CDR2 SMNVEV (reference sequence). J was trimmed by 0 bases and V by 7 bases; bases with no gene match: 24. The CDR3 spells CASTLREPLGGQLVSGNTIYF. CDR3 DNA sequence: TGTGCCAGCACCCTAAGGGAACCTTTAGGGGGACAGTTAGTCTCTGGAAACACCATATATTTT.

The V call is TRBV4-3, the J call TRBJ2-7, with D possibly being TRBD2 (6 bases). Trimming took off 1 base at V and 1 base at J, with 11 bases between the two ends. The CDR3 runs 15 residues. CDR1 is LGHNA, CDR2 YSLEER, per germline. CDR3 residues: CASSQGWRGSYEQYF. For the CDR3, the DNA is TGCGCCAGCAGCCAAGGGTGGAGGGGTTCCTACGAGCAGTACTTC.

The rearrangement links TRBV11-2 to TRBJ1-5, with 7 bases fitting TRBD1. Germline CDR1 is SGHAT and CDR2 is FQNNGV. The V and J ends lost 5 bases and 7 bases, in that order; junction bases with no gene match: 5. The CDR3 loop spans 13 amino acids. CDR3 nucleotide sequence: TGTGCCAGCAGCAAACAGGGGACCCAGCCCCAGCATTTT. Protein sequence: CASSKQGTQPQHF.

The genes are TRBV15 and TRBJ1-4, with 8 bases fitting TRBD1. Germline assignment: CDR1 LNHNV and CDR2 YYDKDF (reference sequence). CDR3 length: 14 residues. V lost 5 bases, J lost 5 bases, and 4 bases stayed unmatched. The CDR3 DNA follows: TGTGCCACCAGCCCGCGGGACAGGAATGAAAAACTGTTTTTT. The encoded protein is CATSPRDRNEKLFF. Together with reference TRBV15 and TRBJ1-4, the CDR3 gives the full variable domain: DAMVIQNPRYQVTQFGKPVTLSCSQTLNHNVMYWYQQKSSQAPKLLFHYYDKDFNNEADTPDNFQSRRPNTSFCFLDIRSPGLGDTAMYLCATSPRDRNEKLFFGSGTQLSVL.